The 5 T cell receptor beta chains below all came from one sample that was sequenced in a study of T cells in Graves' hyperthyroidism and ophthalmopathy. Amplification targeted TCR beta CDR3 regions from RNA transcripts. Carried out on the TCR CDR3, a first-round RT-PCR used the HTBI primer set. TCRdb processed the multiplex PCR reads anew with MiXCR; each CDR3 protein has one entry. Seen here are more than 450,000 distinct CDR3 sequences, 11% to 15% observed once, and the top ten hold around 13%. The sequencing sample was made of blood. The receptors were sampled from a woman aged 40-49 years with Graves' hyperthyroidism.

This clonotype has ten or more counts. V gene TRBV11-1 combines with J gene TRBJ2-1, with 10 nucleotides matching TRBD2. Germline CDR1 and CDR2: SGHAT and FQDESV (reference sequence). V shed 5 bases and J 7 bases; nucleotides not matched to a gene: 11. The CDR3 has 16 amino acids. CDR3 coding DNA: TGTGCCAGCAGCCTGGGAGAAGCGGGAGGGATGAATGAGCAGTTCTTC. Its translation is CASSLGEAGGMNEQFF.

This sequence joins TRBV24-1 and TRBJ2-3, with 9 nucleotides matching TRBD1. Germline trimming cut 4 bases from V and 5 bases from J; bases unmatched to any gene: 9. Germline CDR1 is KGHDR and CDR2 is SFDVKD. There are 16 residues in the CDR3. The CDR3 is CATSDPRDRVGDTQYF. CDR3 coding DNA: TGTGCCACCAGTGACCCCCGGGACAGGGTCGGAGATACGCAGTATTTT.

CDR3 sequence: CASSVDPGTGTGELFF. The CDR3 coding sequence is TGTGCCAGCAGCGTAGACCCCGGGACGGGCACCGGGGAGCTGTTTTTT. This chain joins TRBV9 and TRBJ2-2; D may match TRBD1 or TRBD2 (5 bases each). The CDR3 totals 16 residues. Trimming cost V 0 bases and J 4 bases, with 13 bases left between them. Germline CDR1 is SGDLS and CDR2 is YYNGEE.

This clonotype has a count of ten or more. This rearrangement joins TRBV7-6 to TRBJ1-2; a possible D gene is TRBD1 (5 bases). Per the germline V gene, CDR1 is SGHVS and CDR2 is FNYEAQ. V shed 2 bases and J shed 7 bases, with 14 bases lying between them. The CDR3 contains 14 residues. The DNA for the CDR3 is TGTGCCAGCAGCTTATATGAGGGCCAGGGTGGCTACACCTTC. As protein: CASSLYEGQGGYTF. Drawing the rest from reference TRBV7-6 and TRBJ1-2, the complete variable domain is GAGVSQSPRYKVTKRGQDVALRCDPISGHVSLYWYRQALGQGPEFLTYFNYEAQQDKSGLPNDRFSAERPEGSISTLTIQRTEQRDSAMYRCASSLYEGQGGYTFGSGTRLTVV.

The rearrangement links TRBV9 to TRBJ1-6; tentatively, D is TRBD1 (6 bases). Per the germline V gene, CDR1 is SGDLS and CDR2 is YYNGEE. The CDR3 covers 15 residues. V lost 5 bases and J 10 bases, leaving 19 bases between the germline ends. CDR3 amino acids: CASSGRGEVISPLHF. CDR3 coding DNA: TGTGCCAGCAGTGGGAGGGGGGAAGTAATCTCACCCCTCCACTTT.